These T cell receptor beta chains were read from a single sample in a study of T-cell memory formation after mild COVID-19. TCRdb passed the 5' RACE reads through MiXCR, listing each CDR3 protein once. This sample has some 65,000 distinct CDR3 sequences, with approximately 16% found just once. What was sequenced was PBMCs or a T cell subset sorted from them (not recorded which). The receptors shown here come from an adult woman who had mild COVID-19 (a few samples of this study predate the infection). Cell type and time point are not known. The CDR3 runs from the conserved cysteine through the conserved F or W. D genes are given only for firm matches. Clone size is stated in some rows and not others, as once, few, many or a class when expanded.

TRBD1	TRBJ1-2	TRBV4-2	few	TGTGCCAGCAGCCAAACCCAGGGGGCTGGGGATGGCTACACCTTC	CASSQTQGAGDGYTF
.	TRBJ1-1	TRBV9	.	TGTGCCAGCAGCCCGCGTAGAGAGCTGAACACTGAAGCTTTCTTT	CASSPRRELNTEAFF
.	TRBJ2-5	TRBV20-1	.	TGCAGTGCTAGAGGTGGTAGCGGAGAAGAGACCCAGTACTTC	CSARGGSGEETQYF
TRBD2	TRBJ2-1	TRBV4-1	many	TGCGCCAGCAGCCCGCGCGGAGCGGGGGAGTACAATGAGCAGTTCTTC	CASSPRGAGEYNEQFF
TRBD1	TRBJ2-1	TRBV7-9	.	TGTGCCAGCAGCGACCCGGGACAGGGGACCTACAATGAGCAGTTCTTC	CASSDPGQGTYNEQFF
.	TRBJ2-1	TRBV27	.	.	CASSSSPGQVPGEQFF
.	TRBJ2-2	TRBV12-3/TRBV12-4	few	TGTGCCAGCAGTAAACAGGGATCAGCGAACACCGGGGAGCTGTTTTTT	CASSKQGSANTGELFF
.	TRBJ2-2	TRBV7-9	.	TGTGCCAGCAGTTATTCCAGGGTCCCCGGGGAGCTGTTTTTT	CASSYSRVPGELFF
.	TRBJ2-7	TRBV7-3	.	TGTGCCAGCAGCTTAGAGGCGGCGAGCTCCTACGAGCAGTACTTC	CASSLEAASSYEQYF
.	TRBJ2-1	TRBV7-9	few	TGTGCCAGCAGCTTACTCGGGGGCCCCAATGAGCAGTTCTTC	CASSLLGGPNEQFF
.	TRBJ2-1	TRBV29-1	.	TGCAGCGGGTGCCATTTGGGGCCCACCAATGAGCAGTTCTTC	CSGCHLGPTNEQFF
.	TRBJ2-1	TRBV6-2/TRBV6-3	few	TGTGCCAGCAGGGGGGGTATCGGAGGGGAGGCAGGCGAGGAGCAGTTCTTC	CASRGGIGGEAGEEQFF
.	TRBJ1-5	TRBV28	few	TGTGCCAGCAGCCTTTACTCCGAGAGCAATCAGCCCCAGCATTTT	CASSLYSESNQPQHF
.	TRBJ2-3	TRBV5-1	.	TGCGCCAGCAGCTTGGTCGGGCCCACAGATACGCAGTATTTT	CASSLVGPTDTQYF
.	TRBJ2-7	TRBV2	few	TGTGCCAGCAGAGCAGGGATCTCCTACGAGCAGTACTTC	CASRAGISYEQYF
TRBD1	TRBJ2-7	TRBV11-2	.	TGTGCCAGCAGCCAGGGACAGGGGTGGGTATACGAGCAGTACTTC	CASSQGQGWVYEQYF
TRBD2	TRBJ2-7	TRBV14	few	TGTGCCAGCAGCCCGCTAGCGGGAGTCGCCTACGAGCAGTACTTC	CASSPLAGVAYEQYF
.	TRBJ2-2	TRBV4-2	few	TGTGCCAGCAGCCAAATGCACAACGGCGGGGAGCTGTTTTTT	CASSQMHNGGELFF
.	TRBJ2-1	TRBV5-1	.	TGCGCCAGCAGCTTCCTTCGGGAGGAGCAGTTCTTC	CASSFLREEQFF
.	TRBJ1-2	TRBV12-3/TRBV12-4	once	TGTGCCAGCAGTTTCCCTAGGAACTATGGCTACACCTTC	CASSFPRNYGYTF
.	TRBJ2-7	TRBV7-2	.	TGTGCCAGCAGCGCCCCAGGGGCCTTCTACGAGCAGTACTTC	CASSAPGAFYEQYF
.	TRBJ1-2	TRBV12-3/TRBV12-4	.	TGTGCCAGCAGCCTCTCCGCCGGGGGTAAGGGCTACACCTTC	CASSLSAGGKGYTF
TRBD2	TRBJ2-3	TRBV7-6	few	TGTGCCAGCAGCTTAGATAGCGGGGGGCATGATACGCAGTATTTT	CASSLDSGGHDTQYF
TRBD2	TRBJ2-2	TRBV29-1	few	TGCAGCGTTGAATCGGGGGGAGCGAACACCGGGGAGCTGTTTTTT	CSVESGGANTGELFF
.	TRBJ2-7	TRBV7-2	few	TGTGCCAGCAGCTTGTTTTTTGGAAACGAGCAGTACTTC	CASSLFFGNEQYF
.	TRBJ2-2	TRBV6-6	once	TGTGCCAGCAGGGTGGACGGGGAGTCCGGGGAGCTGTTTTTT	CASRVDGESGELFF